This T cell receptor beta chain comes out of a study of read filtering for tumor transcriptome and immune sequencing. The wider study: Patients were about 17 male and some 15 female, mean age roughly 68 years, range about 45 to 85. Revised staging placed eight or nine patients in R-ISS I, some 17 in II, 7 in III. The study's findings and limits: Single-read clonotypes: 80% to 90% of IR-seq clonotypes (about 3.5% of reads), around three quarters of RNA-seq clonotypes (nearly 45% of reads). Sorted CD138-negative bone marrow cells were not purified T cells.

Germline-derived CDR1 and CDR2 are LGHDT and YNNKEL (reference sequence). V lost 1 base and J lost 6; bases outside the gene matches: 9. The CDR3 extends over 16 amino acids. From 300 to 450 ng of RNA, a library with molecular barcoded alpha/delta and beta/gamma adaptors was made. TCRdb fed the reads into MiXCR, producing one record per CDR3 protein. Of about 39,000 distinct CDR3 sequences detected, roughly 15% appear once; the ten largest clones hold less than 20%. This clonotype was seen many times. Its target is not known. This TCR derives from a donor at least 40 years old with multiple myeloma. The chain uses TRBV3-1 and TRBJ2-7; 10 bases are a match to TRBD2. Material: a population of CD138-negative cells sorted from bone marrow. The CDR3 sequence is CASSQGVAGGFGEQYF. CDR3 DNA: TGTGCCAGCAGCCAAGGAGTAGCGGGGGGTTTTGGCGAGCAGTACTTC.